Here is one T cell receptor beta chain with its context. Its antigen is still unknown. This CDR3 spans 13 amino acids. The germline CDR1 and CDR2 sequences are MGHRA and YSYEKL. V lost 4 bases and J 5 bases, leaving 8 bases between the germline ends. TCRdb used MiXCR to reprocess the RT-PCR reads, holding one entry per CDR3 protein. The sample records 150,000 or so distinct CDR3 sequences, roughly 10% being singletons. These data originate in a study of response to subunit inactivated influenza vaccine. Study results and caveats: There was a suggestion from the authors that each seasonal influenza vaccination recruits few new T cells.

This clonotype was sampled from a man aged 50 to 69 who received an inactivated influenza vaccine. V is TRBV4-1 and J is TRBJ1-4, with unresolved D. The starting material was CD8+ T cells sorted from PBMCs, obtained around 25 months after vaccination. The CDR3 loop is CASSPRTNEKLFF. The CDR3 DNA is TGCGCCAGCAGCCCCCGGACCAATGAAAAACTGTTTTTT.